This T cell receptor beta chain was retrieved from a study of shared clonotypes between healthy human individuals. TCRdb's table, derived via immunoSEQ multiplex PCR, lists solely in-frame clones and lacks some. The sample shows millions of clones, roughly nine tenths of them seen only once. Naive CD45RA+ and memory CD45RA-negative subsets were split from CD4+ cells. Germline V gene data show CDR1 as ENHRY and CDR2 as SYGVKD. This CDR3 region has 13 residues. Trimming pared 3 bases from V and 8 bases from J, leaving 13 bases between. The chain links TRBV10-3 to TRBJ1-2, with a possible D match to TRBD1 (5 bases). The sample was naive CD4+ T cells sorted from blood. The subset is: CD45RA+ positively selected. This clonotype was obtained from a man between 18 and 29 years old in good health. CDR3 DNA sequence: TGTGCCATCAGTGAAATTTTAGGGGAAGGCTACACCTTC. It translates to CAISEILGEGYTF.